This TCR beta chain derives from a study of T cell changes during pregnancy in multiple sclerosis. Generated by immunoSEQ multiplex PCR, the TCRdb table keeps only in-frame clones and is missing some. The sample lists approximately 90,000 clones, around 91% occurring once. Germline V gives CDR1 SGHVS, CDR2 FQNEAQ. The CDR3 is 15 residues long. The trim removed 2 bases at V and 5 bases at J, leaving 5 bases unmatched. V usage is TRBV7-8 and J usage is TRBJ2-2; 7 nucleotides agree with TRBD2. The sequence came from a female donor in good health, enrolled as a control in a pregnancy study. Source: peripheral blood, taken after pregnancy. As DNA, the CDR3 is TGTGCCAGCAGCTTATTTGTGGGGGGGACCGGGGAGCTGTTTTTT. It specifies CASSLFVGGTGELFF.